This T cell receptor beta chain was sequenced in a study of shared clonotypes between healthy human individuals. Every immunoSEQ plate was one replicate of a subset's evenly spread DNA. This table comes from immunoSEQ multiplex PCR, and its TCRdb copy is limited to in-frame clones, with some not included. The table has about 95,000 clones, approximately 61% seen once. The CDR3 sequence is 15 residues long. Germline CDR1 and CDR2: MNHNS and SASEGT. The V end was cut by 8 bases, the J end by 2 bases, with 18 bases between. The gene calls are TRBV6-1 and TRBJ1-2; possible D gene TRBD1, 5 bases. The TCR comes from a man aged 30 to 39 in good health. The sample taken for sequencing was memory CD8+ T cells sorted from blood. As for subset: CD45RO+ cells pooled with CCR7-negative TemRA cells. CDR3 sequence (DNA): TGTGCCAGCCTACTGGGAACAGGCAACAACTATGGCTACACCTTC. As protein: CASLLGTGNNYGYTF.